Below, 2 T cell receptor beta chains from the same sample are listed, as sequenced in a study of shared clonotypes between healthy human individuals. TCRdb keeps only in-frame clones here, not all; method: immunoSEQ multiplex PCR. This table has more than 1,200,000 clones, 98% to 99% appearing once. The sample taken for sequencing was naive CD4+ T cells sorted from blood. Sample subset: CD45RA+ positively selected. Every receptor here comes from a man aged 25-40 years in good health.

The chain couples TRBV7-3 to TRBJ2-7, with D possibly being TRBD1 (6 bases). Trimming removed 6 bases from V and 3 bases from J, with 12 bases in between. The CDR3 spans 13 residues. CDR1 and CDR2 from the germline V gene are SGHTA and FQGTGA. CDR3 DNA: TGTGCCAGCAGTAGGACGGACAGCTACGAGCAGTACTTC. This sequence encodes CASSRTDSYEQYF.

The chain is built from TRBV7-9 and TRBJ2-4, with 8 bases matching TRBD1. The CDR3 totals 18 residues. The ends lost 6 bases at V and 0 bases at J; junction bases unmatched: 13. Germline V gene data show CDR1 as SEHNR and CDR2 as FQNEAQ (reference sequence). DNA for the CDR3: TGTGCCAGCAGTTGGGCACAGGGGGATTCCCTAGCCAAAAACATTCAGTACTTC. Translated, it gives CASSWAQGDSLAKNIQYF.